This TCR beta chain was sequenced in a study of blood T cell repertoires in COVID-19. Turning to the study itself: Samples of COVID-19 (acute and convalescent) were obtained from the United States, Italy and Spain. The cDNA or gDNA used as material had been derived from T cells, B-cell-depleted T cells, or PBMCs.

Germline CDR1 and CDR2: KGHDR and SFDVKD. Between the trimmed V and J ends, which lost 2 bases and 6 bases, there was a span of 9 bases. The CDR3 totals 13 residues. Authors' processing steps: The authors estimated nucleated cell counts from reference gene primer amplification. Some clones are missing from TCRdb's copy, which holds only in-frame ones; the method was immunoSEQ multiplex PCR. V, J and clone size derive from that table, while D and trimming were established from the DNA sequence. Of about 250,000 clones in the sample, about 89% were seen once. The sample consisted of peripheral blood. The sequence derives from a man aged 25 to 40 with acute or convalescent COVID-19. The genes are TRBV24-1 and TRBJ1-1; D call uncertain. For the CDR3, the DNA is TGTGCCACCAGTGATTCAATCGGGGCTGAAGCTTTCTTT. Its translation: CATSDSIGAEAFF.